The present TCR beta chain was sequenced within a study of blood T cell repertoires in COVID-19. Of note for this clone: The sample holds other DNA sequences that translate to the same CDR3.

Germline V CDR1 and CDR2: SGHRS, YFSETQ. The CDR3 length is 14 residues. V lost 4 bases to trimming and J lost 0 bases, with 9 bases between them. Method: immunoSEQ multiplex PCR; TCRdb's copy keeps in-frame clones and lacks some. The sample has 100,000 to 150,000 clones, around 89% seen once; the top ten hold approximately 4.3%. Sequences were obtained from peripheral blood. The receptor comes from a man aged 60 to 75 with COVID-19, enrolled during active disease. This rearrangement joins TRBV5-1 to TRBJ2-3; D is possibly TRBD2 (6 bases). CDR3 in amino acids: CASSLGLSTDTQYF. The DNA of the CDR3 is TGCGCCAGCAGCCTCGGACTAAGCACAGATACGCAGTATTTT. The full variable domain, rest sourced from reference TRBV5-1 and TRBJ2-3, is KAGVTQTPRYLIKTRGQQVTLSCSPISGHRSVSWYQQTPGQGLQFLFEYFSETQRNKGNFPGRFSGRQFSNSRSEMNVSTLELGDSALYLCASSLGLSTDTQYFGPGTRLTVL.